A single sample gave rise to the 4 T cell receptor beta chains below, sequenced in a study of shared clonotypes between healthy human individuals (dated by TCRdb to 2018 to 2020). Library preparation used the immunoSEQ multiplex PCR assay. TCRdb obtained this table from immuneACCESS and retained in-frame rearrangements with V and J assigned. These tables miss some clones; where compared with another copy, unresolved V genes account for less than half of the shortfall, and the remainder is unexplained. The sample table lists some 2,000,000 clones, about 95% of them with a count of one. The ten largest clones take up 0.13% of the sample. Sequenced input: naive CD4+ T cells sorted from blood. The cell subset or site label, as the study defines it: CD45RA+ positively selected. The receptor source for this set is a young man in good health.

V and J are TRBV7-2 and TRBJ2-3; 9 nucleotides align to TRBD1. V shed 6 bases, J shed 3 bases, and the junction held 7 bases outside the gene matches. CDR3 length: 15 residues. Germline V CDR1 and CDR2: SGHTA, FQGNSA. CDR3 loop: CASRNRGRSTDTQYF. The CDR3 DNA sequence: TGTGCCAGCAGAAACAGGGGGCGAAGTACAGATACGCAGTATTTT.

The chain has TRBV6-6 and TRBJ2-5; D possibly corresponds to TRBD2 (6 bases). V lost 0 bases and J 5 bases, leaving 13 bases between the germline ends. The CDR3 runs 15 residues. Germline V gene sequence: CDR1 MNHNY, CDR2 SVGAGI (reference sequence). DNA for the CDR3: TGTGCCAGCAGTTACTCCCCCCTAGCGTCGGAGACCCAGTACTTC. Translated, it gives CASSYSPLASETQYF.

This clone was detected only a few times. The same CDR3 can be traced to other DNA sequences in this sample. The V call is TRBV6-5, the J call TRBJ1-1; D not resolved. Germline assignment: CDR1 MNHEY and CDR2 SVGAGI. This CDR3 contains 11 residues. Trimming pared 6 bases from V and 4 bases from J, leaving 6 bases between. The CDR3 DNA reads as TGTGCCAGCAGCCGAGCCACTGAAGCTTTCTTT. It encodes CASSRATEAFF.

The V call is TRBV30, the J call TRBJ2-5, with 8 bases fitting TRBD1. The CDR3 sequence is 15 residues long. V shed 3 bases, J shed 9 bases, and the junction held 15 bases outside the gene matches. Per germline, CDR1 GTSNPN and CDR2 SVGIG (reference sequence). CDR3 coding DNA: TGTGCCTGGAGCGAAAACAGGGGGTGGGTAGGGGCCCAGTACTTC. It is translated as CAWSENRGWVGAQYF. The complete variable domain, with remaining parts taken from reference TRBV30 and TRBJ2-5, reads SQTIHQWPATLVQPVGSPLSLECTVEGTSNPNLYWYRQAAGRGLQLLFYSVGIGQISSEVPQNLSASRPQDRQFILSSKKLLLSDSGFYLCAWSENRGWVGAQYFGPGTRLLVL.